Listed here are 20 T cell receptor beta chains from one sample, sequenced in a study of blood T cell repertoires in COVID-19. TCRdb's copy holds only in-frame clones and misses some; the assay was immunoSEQ multiplex PCR. The sample has 64,000 or so clones, approximately 90% seen once; the top ten hold roughly 1.7%. What was sequenced was peripheral blood. These TCRs come from a human donor in a cohort sampled during active COVID-19.

The chain is built from TRBV6-5 and TRBJ2-3; D ambiguous. The length of the CDR3 is 14 residues. The V end lost 4 bases, the J end lost 8 bases, and 16 bases lay between the germline ends. The germline V gene has CDR1 MNHEY and CDR2 SVGAGI. The CDR3 spells CASSSRSFGGTQYF. CDR3 coding DNA: TGTGCCAGCAGTTCGAGATCCTTCGGCGGTACGCAGTATTTT.

The rearrangement uses TRBV5-1 and TRBJ2-7, with D possibly matching TRBD2 (7 bases). This CDR3 contains 14 residues. Germline CDR1 is SGHRS and CDR2 is YFSETQ. Trimming took off 0 bases at V and 4 bases at J, with 11 bases between the two ends. The CDR3: CASSLEGGRYEQYF. CDR3 sequence (DNA): TGCGCCAGCAGCTTGGAGGGGGGGAGGTACGAGCAGTACTTC.

The chain recombines TRBV6-5 with TRBJ1-5; a possible D gene is TRBD1 (5 bases). Germline CDR1 and CDR2: MNHEY and SVGAGI. V was clipped by 2 bases and J by 4 bases, with 12 bases between them. The length of the CDR3 is 15 residues. CDR3 sequence reads: CASSYQAGSNQPQHF. In DNA form, the CDR3 reads TGTGCCAGCAGTTACCAGGCAGGGTCGAATCAGCCCCAGCATTTT.

The gene calls are TRBV24-1 and TRBJ2-1; TRBD2 might be the D (5 bases). CDR1 and CDR2 from the germline V gene are KGHDR and SFDVKD. Trimming shortened V by 0 bases and J by 3 bases, and 11 bases separated the two germline ends. This CDR3 has 16 residues. The CDR3 loop is CATSDLVALDYNEQFF. The CDR3 DNA reads as TGTGCCACCAGTGATTTGGTAGCGTTGGACTACAATGAGCAGTTCTTC.

The CDR3 here is CASTTSGENSPLHF. The DNA of the CDR3 is TGTGCCAGCACCACCTCGGGGGAGAATTCACCCCTCCACTTT. The genes are TRBV28 and TRBJ1-6, with D perhaps TRBD1 (5 bases). Trimming removed 7 bases at V and 7 bases at J, with 14 bases between. The CDR3 spans 14 residues. CDR1 and CDR2 (germline): MDHEN, SYDVKM.

The rearrangement joins TRBV2 to TRBJ1-1; TRBD1 might be the D (5 bases). The CDR3 sequence is 13 residues long. V shed 7 bases and J shed 6 bases, with 15 bases lying between them. CDR1 is SNHLY and CDR2 is FYNNEI in the germline V gene. The CDR3 is CASMTVTGAEAFF. In DNA form, the CDR3 reads TGTGCCAGCATGACAGTAACGGGCGCTGAAGCTTTCTTT.

This clone has just one count. A read error may account for a junction end that differs from germline. The chain's CDR3 is CPTNMGQNSGANVLTF. For the CDR3, the DNA is TGCCCGACCAACATGGGACAGAACTCTGGGGCCAACGTCCTGACTTTC. The genes are TRBV9 and TRBJ2-6; 7 bases are shared with TRBD1. Germline CDR1 and CDR2: SGDLS and YYNGEE. The CDR3 is made up of 16 amino acids.

J is TRBJ2-7 and V is TRBV11-3; 8 nucleotides agree with TRBD2. V shed 4 bases, J shed 6 bases, and the junction held 20 bases outside the gene matches. CDR3 length equals 18 residues. CDR1 is SGHNT, CDR2 YENEEA, per germline. In DNA form, the CDR3 reads TGTGCCAGCAGCTACACAGGGATGGGAAGCGGGAGTAAGTCCGAGCAGTACTTC. Its protein product is CASSYTGMGSGSKSEQYF.

This chain uses TRBV21-1 with TRBJ2-1; the table's D call TRBD1 went unverified against the DNA. TRBV21-1 is deemed a pseudogene. The CDR3 contains 15 residues. CDR3 amino acids: CASTATASKHNEQFF. As DNA, the CDR3 is TGTGCCAGCACCGCGACAGCCTCCAAGCACAATGAGCAGTTCTTC.

The chain is built from TRBV25-1 and TRBJ2-5; 9 bases are a match to TRBD1. The trim removed 5 bases at V and 4 bases at J, leaving 8 bases unmatched. There are 15 residues in the CDR3. The germline V gene encodes CDR1 MGHDK and CDR2 SYGVNS. The CDR3 region is CASSSTGGISETQYF. Written as DNA, the CDR3 is TGTGCCAGCAGTTCGACAGGGGGTATTTCAGAGACCCAGTACTTC. Together with reference TRBV25-1 and TRBJ2-5, the CDR3 gives the full variable domain: EADIYQTPRYLVIGTGKKITLECSQTMGHDKMYWYQQDPGMELHLIHYSYGVNSTEKGDLSSESTVSRIRTEHFPLTLESARPSHTSQYLCASSSTGGISETQYFGPGTRLLVL.

CDR3 residues: CASKRTSGTSWYEQYF. The DNA for the CDR3 is TGTGCCAGTAAGAGGACTAGCGGGACGAGTTGGTACGAGCAGTACTTC. The V call is TRBV19, the J call TRBJ2-7; 12 bases are a match to TRBD2. V lost 7 bases and J lost 4; bases outside the gene matches: 11. Germline loops: CDR1 LNHDA, CDR2 SQIVND (reference sequence). The CDR3 contains 16 residues.

V usage is TRBV4-3 and J usage is TRBJ2-2; TRBD1 might be the D (6 bases). Germline CDR1 reads LGHNA; CDR2 reads YSLEER. The CDR3 length is 15 residues. The V end lost 0 bases, the J end lost 6 bases, and 11 bases lay between the germline ends. The CDR3 reads CASSQEGARAGELFF. Here the CDR3 DNA reads TGCGCCAGCAGCCAAGAGGGGGCCCGGGCCGGGGAGCTGTTTTTT.

The sample holds one count of this clone. The gene calls are TRBV6-5 and TRBJ2-7; D may be TRBD1 (5 bases). Per germline, CDR1 MNHEY and CDR2 SVGAGI. V was trimmed by 6 bases and J by 2 bases, leaving 14 bases between them. The length of the CDR3 is 14 residues. The CDR3 loop is CASSRDSRTYEQYF. In DNA, the CDR3 is TGTGCCAGCAGCCGCGACAGTAGAACCTACGAGCAGTACTTC.

The chain recombines TRBV3-1 (or the pseudogene TRBV3-2) with TRBJ1-2, with D possibly being TRBD1 (6 bases). The CDR3 has 14 amino acids. Trimming stripped 4 bases from V and 4 bases from J, with 13 bases between. Germline assignment: CDR1 LGHDT and CDR2 YNNKEL (reference sequence). The CDR3 DNA is TGTGCCAGCAGCCCGTCCGGGGGGGCCTATGGCTACACCTTC. Protein sequence: CASSPSGGAYGYTF.

This clone turned up a few times. The rearrangement joins TRBV4-1 to TRBJ2-1; weak D call: TRBD2 (7 bases). CDR1 is MGHRA and CDR2 is YSYEKL in the germline V gene. The V and J ends lost 0 bases and 7 bases respectively, with 16 bases between them. This CDR3 is 16 amino acids long. CDR3 amino acids: CASSQDGRGHGNEQFF. The CDR3 bases are TGCGCCAGCAGCCAAGATGGGAGGGGACATGGGAATGAGCAGTTCTTC.

The chain couples TRBV18 to TRBJ2-2, with D unclear. Trimming shortened V by 3 bases and J by 1 base, and 15 bases separated the two germline ends. Germline V gives CDR1 KGHSH, CDR2 LQKENI. The CDR3 is 17 residues long. CDR3 nucleotides: TGTGCCAGCTCACCTGATTCACCTCAGATGAACACCGGGGAGCTGTTTTTT. It codes for CASSPDSPQMNTGELFF.

This chain links TRBV18 with TRBJ1-1; tentatively, D is TRBD1 (5 bases). This CDR3 comprises 13 residues. The germline V gene has CDR1 KGHSH and CDR2 LQKENI. V was shortened by 4 bases and J by 9 bases, with 15 bases between the two germline ends. The DNA for the CDR3 is TGTGCCAGCTCACGGGACTGGGCAGGACAAGCTTTCTTT. Its protein product is CASSRDWAGQAFF. Variable domain in full (rest from reference TRBV18 and TRBJ1-1): NAGVMQNPRHLVRRRGQEARLRCSPMKGHSHVYWYRQLPEEGLKFMVYLQKENIIDESGMPKERFSAEFPKEGPSILRIQQVVRGDSAAYFCASSRDWAGQAFFGQGTRLTVV.

Note on this clone: Other nucleotide sequences in the sample specify the same CDR3. The chain recombines TRBV12-3 or TRBV12-4 with TRBJ1-1; no clear D. The CDR3 runs 12 residues. The V end was cut by 2 bases, the J end by 5 bases, with 6 bases between. The CDR3 DNA reads as TGTGCCAGCAGTTTACTGAGGACTGAAGCTTTCTTT. This sequence encodes CASSLLRTEAFF.

The chain is built from TRBV4-3 and TRBJ2-7; weak D call: TRBD2 (6 bases). Per the germline V gene, CDR1 is LGHNA and CDR2 is YSLEER. The V gene lost 4 bases and the J gene lost 7 bases, with 17 bases spanning the gap. The CDR3 spans 14 residues. The CDR3 is CASSLGLQSGEQYF. The CDR3 DNA sequence: TGCGCCAGCAGCCTGGGACTGCAGAGCGGTGAGCAGTACTTC.

The chain joins TRBV2 to TRBJ2-7; possibly TRBD2 for D (5 bases). CDR3 length: 11 residues. Germline loops: CDR1 SNHLY, CDR2 FYNNEI. V dropped 5 bases and J dropped 3 bases, with 5 bases sitting between them. The CDR3 sequence: CASSRGYEQYF. CDR3 nucleotide sequence: TGTGCCAGCAGTCGGGGCTACGAGCAGTACTTC.